This TCR beta chain was sequenced in a study of beta chain features in type 1 diabetes. General study findings and limits: Sampled from patients, naive, central memory and Treg TCRB repertoires appeared more similar than those sampled from healthy donors.

Expressed TCRB transcripts were sequenced, since all the RNA that had been isolated was reverse transcribed. Profiled with immunoSEQ multiplex PCR; TCRdb holds only in-frame clones, not every one. The data hold about 140,000 clones, with approximately 9.8% observed a single time. Germline V gene data show CDR1 as MGHRA and CDR2 as YSYEKL. This CDR3 contains 13 residues. V was clipped by 3 bases and J by 4 bases, with 7 bases between them. This clone has only a few counts. The antigen remains unidentified. The sequencing sample was made of central memory CD4+ T cells from blood. The TCR comes from a woman aged 40 to 50 in good health. The chain couples TRBV4-1 to TRBJ1-5, with a possible D match to TRBD1 (6 bases). The CDR3: CASSQQGNQPQHF. In DNA form, the CDR3 reads TGCGCCAGCAGCCAGCAGGGGAATCAGCCCCAGCATTTT.